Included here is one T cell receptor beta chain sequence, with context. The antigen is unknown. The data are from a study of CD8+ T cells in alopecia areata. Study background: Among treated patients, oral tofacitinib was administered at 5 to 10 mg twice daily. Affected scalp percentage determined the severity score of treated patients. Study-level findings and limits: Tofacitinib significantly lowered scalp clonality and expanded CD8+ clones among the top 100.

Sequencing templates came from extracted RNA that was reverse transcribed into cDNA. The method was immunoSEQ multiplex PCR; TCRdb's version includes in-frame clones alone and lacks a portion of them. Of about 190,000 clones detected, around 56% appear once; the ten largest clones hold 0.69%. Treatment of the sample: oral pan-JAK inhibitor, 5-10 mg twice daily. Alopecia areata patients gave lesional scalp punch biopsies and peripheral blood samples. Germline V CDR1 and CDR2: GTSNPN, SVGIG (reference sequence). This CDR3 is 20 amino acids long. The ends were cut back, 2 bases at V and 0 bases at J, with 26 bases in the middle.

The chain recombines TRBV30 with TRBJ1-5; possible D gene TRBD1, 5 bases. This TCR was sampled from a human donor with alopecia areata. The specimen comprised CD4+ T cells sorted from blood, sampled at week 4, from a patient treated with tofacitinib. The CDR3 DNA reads TGTGCCTGGAGTCGCCGGGACTCAAGTTCCAAGTACTATAGCAATCAGCCCCAGCATTTT. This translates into CAWSRRDSSSKYYSNQPQHF.